This T cell receptor beta chain emerged from a study of blood T cell repertoires in COVID-19 (dated by TCRdb to between 2020 and 2021). Describing the broader study: Collaborator samples came from the United States, Italy and Spain and covered acute and convalescent phases of COVID-19. The material from the prospective study consisted of cDNA or gDNA derived from T cells, B-cell-depleted T cells, or PBMCs. Subjects who had been exposed to COVID-19, were actively infected with it, or had recovered from it provided the deeply sampled blood TCRbeta repertoires that made up the dataset. The repertoires were made available in a free public database intended to serve as a resource for research on the immune response to SARS-CoV-2. Samples were obtained from the ongoing ImmuneRACE study (first 160 participants) and from 1,000 to 1,500 subjects provided by 6 global collaborators. The sample metadata nearly always contained a de-identified subject ID, COVID-19 status, age in years and sex. Where available, HLA class I and class II types were obtained from metadata supplied by the sample provider rather than from assay-based typing. Findings and caveats that apply to the study as a whole: The amount of clinical and demographic metadata varied by source and participant and was provided uncurated.

Enrolling through a virtual design, the prospective study's participants ranged in age from roughly 18 to 89 years and lived across roughly 23 United States geographic areas. In the prospective study, cohorts were assigned on the basis of participant-reported clinical history obtained from a screening survey and a study questionnaire. Recovered participants in ImmuneRACE Cohort 3 were defined by two consecutive negative NP/OP PCR tests, clearance by a healthcare professional, or resolution of symptoms. Mobile phlebotomists in the prospective study collected whole blood, serum and a nasopharyngeal or oropharyngeal swab from every participant. Participants in the prospective study had the option to provide additional blood draws and questionnaires over a roughly two-month period. Blood samples from the prospective study were shipped frozen or at room temperature prior to DNA extraction. TCRbeta CDR3 regions were amplified from genomic DNA using the immunoSEQ Assay, a bias-controlled multiplex PCR. Turning to the authors' computational methods: The number of nucleated cells in each sample was estimated from the amplification of reference gene primers within the assay. Sequence reads were collapsed and filtered to measure the absolute abundance of every unique TCRbeta CDR3 rearrangement. Productive Simpson clonality was computed per sample as the square root of Simpson's diversity index over productive rearrangements. Entries here come from immuneACCESS through TCRdb and include only in-frame sequences with V and J called. Some clones fail to appear in such tables; in the studies checked, an unresolved V gene covers under half of the shortfall, and the cause of the remainder is unknown. V and J calls and clone size are those listed in that table; D and trimming were worked out from the DNA. This sample has roughly 250,000 clones in its table, and approximately 92% of those were observed once. The ten largest clones capture 2% to 2.5% of the sample.

V and J are truncated by 5 bases and 6 bases respectively, leaving an intervening sequence of 13 bases. The germline V gene (reference sequence) gives CDR1 as SEHNR and CDR2 as FQNEAQ. The CDR3 covers 13 residues, taking in both the cysteine and the phenylalanine. The kept DNA is CDR3 alone, 39 bases in frame from the first base. This clone was seen only a few times. Its recognized antigen is unknown. Base qualities are not at hand, and no much larger clone is one base apart. The sequence was obtained from a woman under 30 who had recovered from COVID-19. The specimen sequenced was PBMCs or T cells enriched from blood (not recorded which). In this chain, TRBV7-9 is recombined with TRBJ1-2; confidence is insufficient to name the D gene. The bases read TGTGCCAGCAGCCCTAATCGGGTCGATGGCTACACCTTC. Its protein product is CASSPNRVDGYTF.